The 32 T cell receptor beta chains given below trace back to one sample, sequenced in a study of OX40 agonist ivuxolimab in advanced cancers. The table came from immunoSEQ multiplex PCR; TCRdb's copy has only in-frame clones and leaves some out. The table shows approximately 120,000 clones, with around 90% occurring only once. The sequenced sample was CD4+ or CD8+ T cells sorted from blood, obtained in a trial of the OX40 agonist ivuxolimab. Receptors were obtained from an adult with an advanced solid tumor such as melanoma, head and neck, liver or kidney cancer.

V and J are TRBV9 and TRBJ1-1, with 10 bases lining up with TRBD1. CDR3 length equals 17 residues. The germline CDR1 and CDR2 sequences are SGDLS and YYNGEE. Trimming at V came to 0 bases and at J to 4 bases, leaving 9 bases not matched to a gene. The DNA for the CDR3 is TGTGCCAGCAGCGTAGGTGGGACAGGGGCTCAGGGCACTGAAGCTTTCTTT. This gives the protein CASSVGGTGAQGTEAFF.

The J gene is TRBJ1-1, the V gene TRBV6-5; TRBD1 matches 7 bases. Trimming at V came to 6 bases and at J to 6 bases, leaving 10 bases not matched to a gene. From germline, CDR1 is MNHEY and CDR2 SVGAGI. The CDR3 loop spans 14 amino acids. The CDR3 is CASRPPGQSAEAFF. The CDR3 DNA follows: TGTGCCAGCAGACCCCCGGGACAGAGCGCTGAAGCTTTCTTT.

The chain uses TRBV28 and TRBJ2-7; the D is unclear. Germline loops: CDR1 MDHEN, CDR2 SYDVKM. V lost 2 bases and J 3 bases, leaving 11 bases between the germline ends. This CDR3 is built from 14 residues. The CDR3 spells CASSLIHNGYEQYF. The DNA of the CDR3 is TGTGCCAGCAGTTTAATTCATAACGGCTACGAGCAGTACTTC.

The chain recombines TRBV28 with TRBJ1-1, with a tentative D call TRBD1 (6 bases). Germline values: CDR1 MDHEN, CDR2 SYDVKM. The CDR3 length is 13 residues. With 2 bases removed from V and 5 bases from J, the gap between germline ends came to 9 bases. CDR3: CASSLVRGTEAFF. CDR3 DNA sequence: TGTGCCAGCAGTTTAGTGAGGGGGACTGAAGCTTTCTTT.

For the CDR3, the DNA is TGTGCCAGCCGGGACCCGAGCTCCTACAATGAGCAGTTCTTC. The encoded protein is CASRDPSSYNEQFF. The gene calls are TRBV27 and TRBJ2-1; D possibly uses TRBD1 or TRBD2 (5 bases each). V was trimmed by 8 bases and J by 0 bases, leaving 11 bases between them. The length of the CDR3 is 14 residues. Germline-derived CDR1 and CDR2 are MNHEY and SMNVEV (reference sequence).

J is TRBJ1-2 and V is TRBV15; D unclear. In germline, CDR1 is LNHNV, CDR2 YYDKDF (reference sequence). With 3 bases removed from V and 8 bases from J, the gap between germline ends came to 10 bases. There are 12 residues in the CDR3. DNA for the CDR3: TGTGCCACCAGCAGTCCCGTAGTCGGCTACACCTTC. This sequence encodes CATSSPVVGYTF.

The chain uses TRBV28 and TRBJ1-1; D not resolved. Germline lookup yields CDR1 MDHEN and CDR2 SYDVKM. The CDR3 has 14 amino acids. V was clipped by 6 bases and J by 1 base, with 12 bases between them. The CDR3, as DNA: TGTGCCAGCAGGGTCTTGGGGTCGAACACTGAAGCTTTCTTT. Its translation: CASRVLGSNTEAFF.

The chain combines TRBV15 with TRBJ1-5; no reliable D call. Germline-derived CDR1 and CDR2 are LNHNV and YYDKDF (reference sequence). V was clipped by 0 bases and J by 3 bases, with 0 bases between them. CDR3 length: 12 amino acids. The CDR3 sequence is CATSRDNQPQHF. CDR3 coding DNA: TGTGCCACCAGCAGAGACAATCAGCCCCAGCATTTT. The full variable domain, completed using reference TRBV15 and TRBJ1-5, is DAMVIQNPRYQVTQFGKPVTLSCSQTLNHNVMYWYQQKSSQAPKLLFHYYDKDFNNEADTPDNFQSRRPNTSFCFLDIRSPGLGDTAMYLCATSRDNQPQHFGDGTRLSIL.

This chain joins TRBV27 and TRBJ1-6; D is unresolved. The CDR3 spans 17 residues. V lost 5 bases and J 0 bases, leaving 14 bases between the germline ends. The germline V gene encodes CDR1 MNHEY and CDR2 SMNVEV (reference sequence). The CDR3 DNA follows: TGTGCCAGCAGTACCTCTTCGGGGAGCTCCTATAATTCACCCCTCCACTTT. It encodes CASSTSSGSSYNSPLHF.

The V call is TRBV9, the J call TRBJ2-1; D gene uncertain. This CDR3 spans 16 amino acids. V was cut by 0 bases and J by 4 bases, with 14 bases left in between. In germline, CDR1 is SGDLS, CDR2 YYNGEE. DNA for the CDR3: TGTGCCAGCAGCGTAGCTTTGAGGCGAGATTACAATGAGCAGTTCTTC. Translating gives CASSVALRRDYNEQFF.

This clone appeared a few times. The chain couples TRBV28 to TRBJ2-2; the D call may be TRBD1 or TRBD2 (5 bases each). Germline V lookup: CDR1 MDHEN, CDR2 SYDVKM. V dropped 6 bases and J dropped 9 bases, with 11 bases sitting between them. The CDR3 spans 12 residues. DNA for the CDR3: TGTGCCAGCAGAGGGACGCAGCGGGAGCTGTTTTTT. Amino acids: CASRGTQRELFF.

The chain uses TRBV28 and TRBJ2-5; 9 bases match TRBD2. The germline CDR1 and CDR2 sequences are MDHEN and SYDVKM. The CDR3 has 17 amino acids. V gave up 5 bases and J gave up 1 base; unmatched junction bases: 11. CDR3 in DNA: TGTGCCAGCAGTCGGGGTATCTTGACTAGCGGCCAAGAGACCCAGTACTTC. Its protein product is CASSRGILTSGQETQYF.

The CDR3 coding sequence is TGTGCCAGCAGTCAGGGGTGGAACACCGGGGAGCTGTTTTTT. Residues: CASSQGWNTGELFF. V is TRBV25-1 and J is TRBJ2-2, with D perhaps matching TRBD1 (6 bases). With 5 bases removed from V and 1 base from J, the gap between germline ends came to 8 bases. Germline values: CDR1 MGHDK, CDR2 SYGVNS. This CDR3 has 14 residues.

The chain uses TRBV11-2 and TRBJ2-2; unclear D gene. Germline values: CDR1 SGHAT, CDR2 FQNNGV. V was shortened by 0 bases and J by 4 bases, with 15 bases between the two germline ends. This CDR3 has 17 residues. The chain's CDR3 is CASSLEAPSRSTGELFF. The DNA for the CDR3 is TGTGCCAGCAGCTTAGAGGCCCCTAGTAGGTCCACCGGGGAGCTGTTTTTT.

The rearrangement joins TRBV4-1 to TRBJ2-1, with D perhaps matching TRBD2 (6 bases). The V and J ends lost 4 bases and 8 bases respectively, with 21 bases between them. The CDR3 length is 16 residues. Germline lookup yields CDR1 MGHRA and CDR2 YSYEKL. The CDR3 nucleotides are TGCGCCAGCAGCCTCCCTTCCGGGGGTCCTATTTATGAGCAGTTCTTC. This codes for CASSLPSGGPIYEQFF.

The rearrangement joins TRBV18 to TRBJ2-3; 13 nucleotides align to TRBD2. This CDR3 contains 18 residues. Germline CDR1 and CDR2: KGHSH and LQKENI. The V segment lost 2 bases and the J segment 4 bases; nucleotides outside the gene matches: 9. CDR3 DNA: TGTGCCAGCTCACCAATGGAGATAGGACTAGCGGGAGCAGATACGCAGTATTTT. Its protein product is CASSPMEIGLAGADTQYF.

The gene calls are TRBV28 and TRBJ1-4; 7 positions agree with TRBD1. CDR3 length: 14 amino acids. V lost 5 bases and J lost 7; bases outside the gene matches: 7. From germline, CDR1 is MDHEN and CDR2 SYDVKM. Here the CDR3 DNA reads TGTGCCAGCAGTCCACAGGGGAAAAGTGAAAAACTGTTTTTT. It translates to CASSPQGKSEKLFF. The entire variable domain, with the rest obtained from reference TRBV28 and TRBJ1-4, is as follows: DVKVTQSSRYLVKRTGEKVFLECVQDMDHENMFWYRQDPGLGLRLIYFSYDVKMKEKGDIPEGYSVSREKKERFSLILESASTNQTSMYLCASSPQGKSEKLFFGSGTQLSVL.

The CDR3 here is CAIRGVAGGWGVEQFF. The CDR3 DNA sequence: TGTGCTATAAGAGGAGTAGCGGGAGGTTGGGGCGTTGAGCAGTTCTTC. The chain links TRBV12-5 to TRBJ2-1, with 10 bases aligning to TRBD2. Germline V gene lookup returns CDR1 LGHNT and CDR2 FRNRAP. V shed 10 bases, J shed 9 bases, and the junction held 18 bases outside the gene matches. The CDR3 totals 16 residues.

The CDR3 is CASSPGQGPSEQYF. The CDR3 DNA sequence: TGTGCCAGCAGCCCGGGACAGGGTCCCTCCGAGCAGTACTTC. J is TRBJ2-7 and V is TRBV7-2; 9 bases agree with TRBD1. The germline CDR1 and CDR2 sequences are SGHTA and FQGNSA. The CDR3 runs 14 residues. The J segment lost 6 bases and the V segment lost 5 bases, leaving 8 bases of the junction unmatched.

J is TRBJ2-5 and V is TRBV5-1, with no clear D. The V gene lost 0 bases and the J gene lost 4 bases, with 13 bases spanning the gap. The CDR3 is 15 residues long. Germline assignment: CDR1 SGHRS and CDR2 YFSETQ. The CDR3 coding sequence is TGCGCCAGCAGCTTGGATCCCGGTTGGGGAGAGACCCAGTACTTC. Residues: CASSLDPGWGETQYF.

The gene calls are TRBV11-2 and TRBJ2-7; 8 nucleotides agree with TRBD1. The CDR3 is 14 residues long. From germline, CDR1 is SGHAT and CDR2 FQNNGV. V shed 4 bases and J 5 bases; nucleotides not matched to a gene: 7. The CDR3 DNA is TGTGCCAGCAGCTCCAGACAGGGGCAGGACGAGCAGTACTTC. Protein sequence: CASSSRQGQDEQYF.

This chain joins TRBV11-2 and TRBJ1-2, with D perhaps matching TRBD1 (6 bases). The CDR3 is 14 amino acids. With 3 bases removed from V and 5 bases from J, the gap between germline ends came to 13 bases. Germline CDR1 and CDR2: SGHAT and FQNNGV. CDR3 protein: CASSLVQTGYGYTF. DNA for the CDR3: TGTGCCAGCAGCTTGGTCCAGACAGGATATGGCTACACCTTC.

This sequence joins TRBV7-9 and TRBJ2-3, with 7 bases matching TRBD1. Trimming took 5 bases from V and 6 from J; bases not matched to a gene: 14. The CDR3 is made up of 16 amino acids. Germline V CDR1 and CDR2: SEHNR, FQNEAQ (reference sequence). As DNA, the CDR3 is TGTGCCAGCAGCAGACGAGGGGACAGCGGTGCCGATACGCAGTATTTT. Its translation is CASSRRGDSGADTQYF. Together with reference TRBV7-9 and TRBJ2-3, the CDR3 gives the full variable domain: DTGVSQNPRHKITKRGQNVTFRCDPISEHNRLYWYRQTLGQGPEFLTYFQNEAQLEKSRLLSDRFSAERPKGSFSTLEIQRTEQGDSAMYLCASSRRGDSGADTQYFGPGTRLTVL.

The chain combines TRBV7-2 with TRBJ1-1; tentatively, D is TRBD1 (6 bases). This CDR3 is 15 amino acids long. In germline, CDR1 is SGHTA, CDR2 FQGNSA. The V end was cut by 1 base, the J end by 0 bases, with 9 bases between. The CDR3 coding sequence is TGTGCCAGCAGCTTAGGACAGGAGATGAACACTGAAGCTTTCTTT. Protein sequence: CASSLGQEMNTEAFF.

The gene calls are TRBV7-3 and TRBJ2-1; 12 bases match TRBD2. With 5 bases clipped from V and 3 bases from J, the junction kept 14 bases outside the gene matches. CDR1 and CDR2 from the germline V gene are SGHTA and FQGTGA. The CDR3 has 19 amino acids. CDR3 bases: TGTGCCAGCAGCGCCCGGTCTAGCGGGAGGGCCCGATACTACAATGAGCAGTTCTTC. Amino acids: CASSARSSGRARYYNEQFF.

CDR3 protein: CASSSGTSDPVEQYF. The CDR3 region has the DNA TGTGCCAGCAGCTCTGGGACATCCGACCCAGTCGAGCAGTACTTC. The chain uses TRBV9 and TRBJ2-7; TRBD1 might be the D (6 bases). From germline, CDR1 is SGDLS and CDR2 YYNGEE. Trimming shortened V by 4 bases and J by 6 bases, and 20 bases separated the two germline ends. This CDR3 contains 15 residues.

The rearrangement joins TRBV5-1 to TRBJ2-1; D uncertain. CDR1 SGHRS and CDR2 YFSETQ come from the germline V gene. The CDR3 spans 13 residues. Trimming removed 4 bases at V and 5 bases at J, with 10 bases between. This CDR3 reads CASSPRTDNEQFF. Written as DNA, the CDR3 is TGCGCCAGCAGCCCGAGAACAGACAATGAGCAGTTCTTC. Full variable domain (missing parts from reference TRBV5-1 and TRBJ2-1): KAGVTQTPRYLIKTRGQQVTLSCSPISGHRSVSWYQQTPGQGLQFLFEYFSETQRNKGNFPGRFSGRQFSNSRSEMNVSTLELGDSALYLCASSPRTDNEQFFGPGTRLTVL.

The chain combines TRBV10-3 with TRBJ2-1; 10 bases align to TRBD2. The CDR3 extends over 16 amino acids. The V gene end was trimmed by 8 bases and the J gene end by 5 bases; junction bases not matched to a gene: 12. CDR1 and CDR2 from the germline V gene are ENHRY and SYGVKD. The CDR3 region is CAISGLAGAGHNEQFF. As DNA, the CDR3 is TGTGCCATCTCTGGCCTAGCGGGAGCGGGGCACAATGAGCAGTTCTTC.

As for this clone: This same CDR3 is encoded by further DNA sequences in the sample. This rearrangement joins TRBV5-1 to TRBJ1-4, with 9 bases lining up with TRBD1. The V segment lost 0 bases and the J segment 4 bases; nucleotides outside the gene matches: 1. This CDR3 contains 15 residues. The germline V gene has CDR1 SGHRS and CDR2 YFSETQ. CDR3 sequence reads: CASSLEGQGNEKLFF. In DNA, the CDR3 is TGCGCCAGCAGCTTGGAGGGACAGGGTAATGAAAAACTGTTTTTT.

V gene TRBV27 combines with J gene TRBJ1-5; possibly TRBD1 for D (6 bases). The CDR3 contains 17 residues. From germline, CDR1 is MNHEY and CDR2 SMNVEV (reference sequence). V gave up 4 bases and J gave up 4 bases, with 20 bases separating them. CDR3 sequence: CASSWGGAPGANQPQHF. The CDR3 region has the DNA TGTGCCAGCAGTTGGGGGGGGGCCCCCGGGGCTAATCAGCCCCAGCATTTT.

The J gene is TRBJ2-6, the V gene TRBV19; D remains ambiguous. Trimming pared 5 bases from V and 0 bases from J, leaving 2 bases between. CDR1 and CDR2 (germline): LNHDA, SQIVND (reference sequence). This CDR3 comprises 13 residues. The CDR3 loop is CASSSSGANVLTF. In DNA form, the CDR3 reads TGTGCCAGTAGTTCCTCTGGGGCCAACGTCCTGACTTTC.

V and J are TRBV6-6 and TRBJ2-7; TRBD1 agrees at 8 bases. The J segment lost 4 bases and the V segment lost 2 bases, leaving 4 bases of the junction unmatched. Germline V CDR1 and CDR2: MNHNY, SVGAGI (reference sequence). The CDR3 has 14 residues. The chain's CDR3 is CASSYGTGIYEQYF. Written as DNA, the CDR3 is TGTGCCAGCAGTTACGGGACAGGTATATACGAGCAGTACTTC.